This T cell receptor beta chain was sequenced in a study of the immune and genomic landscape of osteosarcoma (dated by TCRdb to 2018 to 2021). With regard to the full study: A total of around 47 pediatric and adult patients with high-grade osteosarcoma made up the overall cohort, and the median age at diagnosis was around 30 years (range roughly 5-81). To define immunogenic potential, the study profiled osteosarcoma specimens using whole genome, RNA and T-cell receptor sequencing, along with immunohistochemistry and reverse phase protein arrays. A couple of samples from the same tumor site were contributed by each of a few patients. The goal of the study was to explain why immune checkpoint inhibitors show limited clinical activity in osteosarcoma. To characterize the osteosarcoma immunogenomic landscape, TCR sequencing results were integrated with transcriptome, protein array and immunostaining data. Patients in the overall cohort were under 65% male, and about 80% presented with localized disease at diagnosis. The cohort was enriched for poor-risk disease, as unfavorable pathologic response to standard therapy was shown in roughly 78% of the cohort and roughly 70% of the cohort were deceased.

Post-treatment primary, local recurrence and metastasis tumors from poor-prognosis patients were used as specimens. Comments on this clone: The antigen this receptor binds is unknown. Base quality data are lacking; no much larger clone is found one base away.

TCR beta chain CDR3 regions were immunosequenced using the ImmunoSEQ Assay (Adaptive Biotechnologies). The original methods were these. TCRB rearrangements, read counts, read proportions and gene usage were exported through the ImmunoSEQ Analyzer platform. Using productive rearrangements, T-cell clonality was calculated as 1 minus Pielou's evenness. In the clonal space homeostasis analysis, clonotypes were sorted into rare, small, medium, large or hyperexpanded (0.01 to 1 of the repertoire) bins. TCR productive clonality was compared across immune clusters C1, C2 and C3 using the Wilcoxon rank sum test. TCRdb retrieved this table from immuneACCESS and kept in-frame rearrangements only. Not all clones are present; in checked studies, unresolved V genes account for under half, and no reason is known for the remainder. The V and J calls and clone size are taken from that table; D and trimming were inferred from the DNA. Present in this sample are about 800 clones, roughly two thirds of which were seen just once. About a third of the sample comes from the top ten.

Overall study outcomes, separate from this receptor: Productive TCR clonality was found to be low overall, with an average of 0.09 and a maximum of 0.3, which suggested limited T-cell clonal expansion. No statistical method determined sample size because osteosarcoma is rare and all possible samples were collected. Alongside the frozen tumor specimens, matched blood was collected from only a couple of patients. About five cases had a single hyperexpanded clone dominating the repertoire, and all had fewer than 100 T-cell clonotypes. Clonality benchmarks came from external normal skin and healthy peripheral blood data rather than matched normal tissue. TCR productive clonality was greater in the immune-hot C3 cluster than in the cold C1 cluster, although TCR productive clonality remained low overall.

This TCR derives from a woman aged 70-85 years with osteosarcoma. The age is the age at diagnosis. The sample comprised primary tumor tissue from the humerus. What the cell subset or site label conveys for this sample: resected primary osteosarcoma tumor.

This receptor has the CDR3 CASSLESGRVTEAFF. The DNA sequence is given as TGCGCCAGCAGCCTTGAATCAGGACGGGTCACTGAAGCTTTCTTT. Rearrangement joined TRBV4-1 to TRBJ1-1; the D gene is unclear. From a lookup of the germline V gene, CDR1 and CDR2 are MGHRA and YSYEKL. A distance of 16 bases separates the germline ends of V and J, which lose 4 bases and 4 bases respectively. Spanning cysteine to phenylalanine, the CDR3 consists of 15 amino acids. Only the CDR3 DNA is retained, 45 bases long and in frame from the first base.